This TCR beta chain is drawn from a study of blood T cell repertoires in COVID-19. As handled by the study authors: Cell counts per sample came from amplifying reference gene primers. The method was immunoSEQ multiplex PCR; TCRdb's version includes in-frame clones alone and lacks a portion of them. V and J calls and clone size are given by that table; D and trimming were obtained from the DNA. The sample yields roughly 150,000 clones, approximately 80% seen once. Trimming took 3 bases from V and 4 from J, leaving 16 bases between them. The length of the CDR3 is 15 residues. Germline V CDR1 and CDR2: SGHTA, FQGNSA. This clone was observed many times. Individuals drawn from 24 US areas were about 18 to 90 years old. Each participant's cohort was designated according to participant-reported clinical history. A case of COVID-19 had been met by exposed participants within 2 weeks before study entry.

The chain carries TRBV7-2 and TRBJ2-7; a possible D gene is TRBD2 (6 bases). Sequencing input: PBMCs or T cells enriched from blood (not recorded which). The clonotype originates from a man between 65 and 85 years old who had been exposed to COVID-19. CDR3 DNA: TGTGCCAGCAGCTTTGGGACCGTGGGGGGTTACGAGCAGTACTTC. Amino acid sequence: CASSFGTVGGYEQYF.